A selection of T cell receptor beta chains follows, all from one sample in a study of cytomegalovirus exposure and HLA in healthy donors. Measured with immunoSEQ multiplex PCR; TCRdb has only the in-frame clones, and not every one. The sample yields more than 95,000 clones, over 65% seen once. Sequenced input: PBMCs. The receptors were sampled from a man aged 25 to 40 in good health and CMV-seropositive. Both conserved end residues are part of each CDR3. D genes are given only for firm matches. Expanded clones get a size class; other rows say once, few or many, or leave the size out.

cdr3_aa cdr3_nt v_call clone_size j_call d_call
CASRLYRGLNTEAFF TGTGCCAGCAGACTCTACAGGGGATTGAACACTGAAGCTTTCTTT TRBV27 once TRBJ1-1 TRBD1
CASSLGSDYGYTF TGTGCCAGCAGCTTAGGGTCGGACTATGGCTACACCTTC TRBV11-2 NA TRBJ1-2 NA
CAISESAPNYGYTF TGTGCCATCAGTGAGTCCGCGCCTAACTATGGCTACACCTTC TRBV10-3 few TRBJ1-2 NA
CASSFAGGSYEQYF TGTGCCAGCAGCTTTGCAGGGGGCTCCTACGAGCAGTACTTC TRBV5-4 few TRBJ2-7 TRBD1
CASRIKGAGEYGYTF TGTGCCAGTCGAATTAAGGGCGCAGGGGAATATGGCTACACTTTC TRBV19 NA TRBJ1-2 NA
CASPQSNTGELFF TGTGCCTCCCCCCAATCGAACACCGGGGAGCTGTTTTTT TRBV2 once TRBJ2-2 NA
CASSFAGTGEGYTF TGTGCCAGCAGCTTTGCCGGGACAGGGGAAGGCTACACCTTC TRBV5-5 NA TRBJ1-2 TRBD1
CASSRGLDAYNEQFF TGTGCCAGCAGCCGCGGACTAGATGCTTACAATGAGCAGTTCTTC TRBV4-2 NA TRBJ2-1 TRBD2
CASSPRGDQPQHF TGTGCCAGCAGCCCCAGGGGGGATCAGCCCCAGCATTTT TRBV5-6 NA TRBJ1-5 TRBD1
CASTLIAPTPGELFF TGTGCCAGCACTCTTATAGCACCTACGCCCGGGGAGCTGTTTTTT TRBV28 once TRBJ2-2 NA
CASSTEGSPYTQYF TGTGCCAGCAGCACCGAAGGGAGCCCTTATACGCAGTATTTT TRBV7-8 NA TRBJ2-3 NA
CASSPRSGDTQYF TGTGCCAGCAGCCCCCGAAGCGGAGATACGCAGTATTTT TRBV9 few TRBJ2-3 NA
CASKGRGNNEQFF TGTGCCAGTAAAGGGAGGGGAAACAATGAGCAGTTCTTC TRBV19 once TRBJ2-1 TRBD2
CASSRGESSGMANEQFF TGCGCCAGCAGCCGCGGCGAGAGTAGCGGGATGGCAAATGAGCAGTTCTTC TRBV4-3 NA TRBJ2-1 TRBD2
CASSLESGRGETQYF TGCGCCAGCAGCTTGGAAAGCGGAAGGGGGGAGACCCAGTACTTC TRBV5-1 NA TRBJ2-5 NA
CASSYRAGGSTDTQYF TGTGCCAGCAGTTACAGAGCGGGAGGGAGCACAGATACGCAGTATTTT TRBV6-5 NA TRBJ2-3 TRBD2
CASSYSGTGNEKLFF TGTGCCAGCAGTTACTCGGGGACTGGTAATGAAAAACTGTTTTTT TRBV6-5 few TRBJ1-4 NA
CSVEAGTYEQYF TGCAGCGTTGAAGCAGGGACCTACGAGCAGTACTTC TRBV29-1 NA TRBJ2-7 NA
CASSLVAGGQSDTQYF TGTGCCAGCAGCTTAGTAGCGGGAGGCCAGTCAGATACGCAGTATTTT TRBV7-2 NA TRBJ2-3 TRBD2
CASSYQALNNEQFF TGTGCCAGCAGTTATCAAGCCTTAAACAATGAGCAGTTCTTC TRBV6-5 NA TRBJ2-1 NA
CASSPGVMRDTGELFF TGTGCCAGCAGCCCTGGGGTCATGCGGGACACCGGGGAGCTGTTTTTT TRBV13 once TRBJ2-2 NA
CASSPGGGLLYEQYF TGTGCCAGCAGCCCAGGCGGCGGACTCCTCTACGAGCAGTACTTC TRBV27 NA TRBJ2-7 NA
CASSSGLAGVNEQFF TGTGCCAGCAGCAGCGGACTAGCGGGAGTTAATGAGCAGTTCTTC TRBV7-7 few TRBJ2-1 TRBD2
CASSRALRGGQETQYF TGCGCCAGCAGCCGAGCTCTCCGGGGGGGACAAGAGACCCAGTACTTC TRBV4-3 NA TRBJ2-5 TRBD2
CASSQPGLAGDLSRGGHYEQYF TGCGCCAGCAGCCAACCGGGACTAGCGGGAGACCTTAGTAGAGGGGGCCACTACGAGCAGTACTTC TRBV4-1 NA TRBJ2-7 TRBD2
CATSRERTSLYEQYF TGTGCCACCAGCAGAGAGAGGACAAGCCTCTACGAGCAGTACTTC TRBV15 NA TRBJ2-7 NA
CASSERLAGDEQYF TGTGCCAGCAGTGAACGTCTAGCGGGAGACGAGCAGTACTTC TRBV2 NA TRBJ2-7 TRBD2